What follows are 5 T cell receptor beta chains derived from one specimen sequenced in a study of regulatory T cells in long-lasting Graves disease (dated by TCRdb to the early 2020s). Library method: multiplex PCR. The sequencer listed for this sample is Illumina HiSeq 4000. To build TCR beta libraries, CDR3 regions were amplified by Arm-PCR using iRepertoire HTBI primers. Clones were called with MiXCR by TCRdb after fastp trimmed the public reads at Q25, and only in-frame beta chains were retained. Each entry merges the rows of one CDR3 protein and shows their most common DNA and genes. The sample table shows about 530,000 distinct CDR3 sequences, and around 16% are seen once. The top ten hold approximately 25% of the sample. The sample's time point label, decoded: newly diagnosed GD, antithyroid drugs for less than 3 months. RNA was extracted from PBMCs in TRIzol for both TCR sequencing and RNA sequencing.

The sample was also linked to a second study, of T cells in Graves' hyperthyroidism and ophthalmopathy.

The material was peripheral blood mononuclear cells (PBMCs), obtained at new diagnosis, from a patient treated with antithyroid drugs. Receptor source: a woman aged 35-60 years with Graves disease. Donor details come from another sample of the same person, matched by shared clones.

This clonotype has ten or more counts. The CDR3 loop reads CASSRTGEENQPQHF. CDR3 in DNA: TGTGCCAGCAGCCGGACAGGGGAGGAGAATCAGCCCCAGCATTTT. The J gene is TRBJ1-5, the V gene TRBV3-1; 9 bases map to TRBD1. The CDR3 is 15 amino acids. With 4 bases clipped from V and 4 bases from J, the junction kept 5 bases outside the gene matches. Germline assignment: CDR1 LGHDT and CDR2 YNNKEL (reference sequence).

The V gene is TRBV29-1, the J gene TRBJ2-5; 13 bases line up with TRBD2. The CDR3 covers 20 residues. The germline V gene encodes CDR1 SQVTM and CDR2 ANQGSEA. V shed 1 base, J shed 0 bases, and the junction held 14 bases outside the gene matches. The CDR3 protein is CSVEGGLTSGGWHHQETQYF. The CDR3 DNA sequence: TGCAGCGTTGAAGGGGGATTGACTAGCGGGGGGTGGCACCACCAAGAGACCCAGTACTTC.

This clonotype was counted ten times or more. This rearrangement joins TRBV6-1 to TRBJ1-1, with D unclear. Trimming removed 0 bases at V and 5 bases at J, with 13 bases between. From germline, CDR1 is MNHNS and CDR2 SASEGT. CDR3 length: 15 amino acids. The DNA of the CDR3 is TGTGCCAGCAGTGAAGCGCGTCGCAGCTTTACTGAAGCTTTCTTT. Translated, it gives CASSEARRSFTEAFF.

The chain is built from TRBV6-2 or TRBV6-3 and TRBJ2-2; D is possibly TRBD1 (6 bases). Germline CDR1 reads MNHEY; CDR2 reads SVGEGT. This CDR3 is 16 amino acids long. Deletions cut 6 bases from V and 6 bases from J, with 20 bases between. The CDR3 sequence is CASRSGGRGIPGELFF. CDR3 nucleotides: TGTGCCAGCAGGTCCGGCGGCAGGGGTATCCCCGGGGAGCTGTTTTTT.

The V gene is TRBV6-5, the J gene TRBJ1-6; no definite D call. Per the germline V gene, CDR1 is MNHEY and CDR2 is SVGAGI. V was cut by 0 bases and J by 0 bases, with 9 bases left in between. This CDR3 contains 17 residues. In DNA, the CDR3 is TGTGCCAGCAGTTACTCAATGGAGAGCTCCTATAATTCACCCCTCCACTTT. Amino acids: CASSYSMESSYNSPLHF.